This passage covers 20 T cell receptor beta chains from one sample sequenced in a study of cytomegalovirus exposure and HLA in healthy donors. Vbeta (60) and Jbeta (13) primers were used in the PCR. Using immunoSEQ multiplex PCR, the repertoire was profiled, and TCRdb retains in-frame clones only, with some absent. In all, the sample yields tens of thousands of clones. Sequencing was performed on PBMCs. These receptors all stem from a man aged 35-49 years in good health and CMV-seronegative.

The chain carries TRBV28 and TRBJ2-7; 7 bases are shared with TRBD1. After removal of 6 bases from V and 5 bases from J, the junction contained 4 bases not matched to a gene. Germline values: CDR1 MDHEN, CDR2 SYDVKM. This CDR3 comprises 12 residues. The CDR3 protein is CASRDRANEQYF. The DNA for the CDR3 is TGTGCCAGCAGAGACAGGGCCAACGAGCAGTACTTC.

V is TRBV11-2 and J is TRBJ1-6; D perhaps matches TRBD1 (5 bases). CDR3 length: 17 residues. CDR1 is SGHAT, CDR2 FQNNGV, per germline. Trimming cost V 2 bases and J 1 base, with 12 bases left between them. CDR3 protein: CASSLRGRVSYNSPLHF. The CDR3, as DNA: TGTGCCAGCAGCTTAAGGGGCAGGGTATCCTATAATTCACCCCTCCACTTT.

The rearrangement uses TRBV2 and TRBJ1-1; D ambiguous. Trimming stripped 7 bases from V and 1 base from J, with 7 bases between. The CDR3 is made up of 12 amino acids. Germline CDR1 is SNHLY and CDR2 is FYNNEI. The CDR3 DNA follows: TGTGCCAGCAAGGAGACGAACACTGAAGCTTTCTTT. Protein sequence: CASKETNTEAFF.

This sequence joins TRBV28 and TRBJ1-1, with 7 bases identical to TRBD1. Looked up from germline, CDR1 is MDHEN and CDR2 is SYDVKM. V dropped 3 bases and J dropped 2; count of bases not matched to a gene: 3. CDR3 length equals 14 residues. CDR3 protein: CASSLRTGNTEAFF. DNA for the CDR3: TGTGCCAGCAGTTTGAGGACAGGTAACACTGAAGCTTTCTTT.

The chain carries TRBV11-2 and TRBJ2-5, with TRBD2 identical over 7 bases. V lost 5 bases and J lost 2; bases outside the gene matches: 5. CDR3 length: 14 residues. In germline, CDR1 is SGHAT, CDR2 FQNNGV. The CDR3 here is CASSTEREQETQYF. The CDR3 DNA reads TGTGCCAGCAGCACCGAGCGGGAACAAGAGACCCAGTACTTC. The entire variable domain, with the rest obtained from reference TRBV11-2 and TRBJ2-5, is as follows: EAGVAQSPRYKIIEKRQSVAFWCNPISGHATLYWYQQILGQGPKLLIQFQNNGVVDDSQLPKDRFSAERLKGVDSTLKIQPAKLEDSAVYLCASSTEREQETQYFGPGTRLLVL.

The chain links TRBV9 to TRBJ2-2; 9 nucleotides align to TRBD2. This CDR3 contains 16 residues. Germline CDR1 is SGDLS and CDR2 is YYNGEE. The trim removed 3 bases at V and 6 bases at J, leaving 9 bases unmatched. CDR3 sequence: CASSAPRGGLPGELFF. The CDR3 DNA follows: TGTGCCAGCAGCGCACCGCGGGGGGGCCTCCCCGGGGAGCTGTTTTTT.

J is TRBJ2-7 and V is TRBV19; 11 nucleotides align to TRBD1. The CDR3 has 16 residues. V lost 5 bases and J lost 5; bases outside the gene matches: 11. CDR1 is LNHDA and CDR2 is SQIVND in the germline V gene (reference sequence). Written as DNA, the CDR3 is TGTGCCAGTAGTGACTGGAGGACAGGGGGCCGGAACGAGCAGTACTTC. Protein: CASSDWRTGGRNEQYF.

The rearrangement uses TRBV5-1 and TRBJ1-2, with TRBD1 as a possible D gene (5 bases). Trimming shortened V by 0 bases and J by 10 bases, and 13 bases separated the two germline ends. CDR3 size: 13 residues. From germline, CDR1 is SGHRS and CDR2 YFSETQ. CDR3: CASSLEAGGAYTF. In DNA, the CDR3 is TGCGCCAGCAGCTTGGAGGCGGGGGGAGCCTACACCTTC.

The chain couples TRBV10-3 to TRBJ2-1, with a possible D match to TRBD1 (5 bases). V lost 5 bases and J lost 5, with 13 bases in between. Germline values: CDR1 ENHRY, CDR2 SYGVKD. The CDR3 totals 14 residues. CDR3 nucleotides: TGTGCCATCAGTCCAGGGCGGAACAACAATGAGCAGTTCTTC. Translating it yields CAISPGRNNNEQFF.

The chain carries TRBV14 and TRBJ1-2, with D perhaps TRBD1 (5 bases). This CDR3 comprises 15 residues. V was cut by 3 bases and J by 6 bases, with 17 bases left in between. Germline V gives CDR1 SGHDN, CDR2 FVKESK. In nucleotides, the CDR3 is TGTGCCAGCAGCCATCAGCGCCAGGGAAAGGATGGCTACACCTTC. Its protein product is CASSHQRQGKDGYTF.

The CDR3 region is CASRYRQGGSPLHF. CDR3 nucleotides: TGTGCCAGCAGGTACAGACAGGGGGGGTCACCCCTCCACTTT. The chain joins TRBV27 to TRBJ1-6; 9 bases line up with TRBD1. CDR3 length: 14 residues. With V trimmed by 6 bases and J by 10 bases, 7 bases remained unmatched. CDR1 is MNHEY, CDR2 SMNVEV, per germline (reference sequence).

The CDR3 DNA sequence: TGTGCCAGCAGCCGCGTAGCGGGTCTCTCCTACAATGAGCAGTTCTTC. Translating gives CASSRVAGLSYNEQFF. This rearrangement joins TRBV7-9 to TRBJ2-1; 7 bases agree with TRBD2. CDR3 length equals 16 residues. The V and J ends lost 5 bases and 0 bases, in that order; junction bases with no gene match: 7. Germline V lookup: CDR1 SEHNR, CDR2 FQNEAQ (reference sequence). The variable domain in full, completed from reference TRBV7-9 and TRBJ2-1, reads DTGVSQNPRHKITKRGQNVTFRCDPISEHNRLYWYRQTLGQGPEFLTYFQNEAQLEKSRLLSDRFSAERPKGSFSTLEIQRTEQGDSAMYLCASSRVAGLSYNEQFFGPGTRLTVL.

The chain links TRBV19 to TRBJ2-7, with TRBD2 matching over 8 bases. Germline V gene data show CDR1 as LNHDA and CDR2 as SQIVND (reference sequence). V was clipped by 5 bases and J by 0 bases; unmatched bases: 6. The CDR3 extends over 15 amino acids. CDR3 region: CASSGSGGSSYEQYF. The CDR3 nucleotides read TGTGCCAGTAGTGGGAGCGGGGGCAGCTCCTACGAGCAGTACTTC.

The V call is TRBV12-5, the J call TRBJ2-3; D perhaps matches TRBD1 (5 bases). There are 12 residues in the CDR3. Germline V lookup: CDR1 LGHNT, CDR2 FRNRAP. V gave up 7 bases and J gave up 4 bases, with 9 bases separating them. CDR3 bases: TGTGCTAGTGTCCCAGGGTCAGATACGCAGTATTTT. Protein sequence: CASVPGSDTQYF.

The CDR3 region has the DNA TGTGCCAGCAGTTTAACCGGGACAGGGAAGGTGAAGGCTTTCTTT. It codes for CASSLTGTGKVKAFF. J is TRBJ1-1 and V is TRBV27; 9 bases are a match to TRBD1. With V trimmed by 2 bases and J by 11 bases, 12 bases remained unmatched. CDR1 and CDR2 from the germline V gene are MNHEY and SMNVEV (reference sequence). The CDR3 has 15 amino acids.

The chain carries TRBV5-8 and TRBJ2-4; 7 nucleotides line up with TRBD1. CDR1 is SGHTS and CDR2 is YDEGEE in the germline V gene. The trim removed 4 bases at V and 0 bases at J, leaving 7 bases unmatched. This CDR3 contains 16 residues. CDR3 region: CASSPGTAVAKNIQYF. The CDR3, as DNA: TGTGCCAGCAGCCCTGGGACAGCCGTAGCCAAAAACATTCAGTACTTC.

The genes are TRBV5-1 and TRBJ1-3; 8 bases fit TRBD1. The CDR3 length is 17 residues. V was pared by 0 bases and J by 3 bases, with 8 bases of the junction left unmatched. Germline CDR1 and CDR2: SGHRS and YFSETQ. CDR3 region: CASSLAVPGTGGNTIYF. The CDR3 DNA sequence: TGCGCCAGCAGCTTGGCCGTGCCCGGGACAGGTGGAAACACCATATATTTT.

The rearrangement uses TRBV5-1 and TRBJ2-2; 10 nucleotides line up with TRBD1. This CDR3 comprises 18 residues. Germline V gene sequence: CDR1 SGHRS, CDR2 YFSETQ. V lost 3 bases to trimming and J lost 1 base; unmatched junction nucleotides: 9. In nucleotides, the CDR3 is TGCGCCAGCAGCTCGGGAAATGGACAGGGGGTGAACACCGGGGAGCTGTTTTTT. This encodes CASSSGNGQGVNTGELFF.

About this clone itself: At the DNA level, this CDR3 is encoded by other sequences in the same sample as well. This sequence joins TRBV6-5 and TRBJ2-7; 13 bases map to TRBD2. Germline V lookup: CDR1 MNHEY, CDR2 SVGAGI. The CDR3 is made up of 15 amino acids. Unmatched junction bases numbered 4, after V lost 4 bases and J lost 4 bases. In DNA, the CDR3 is TGTGCCAGCAGTTCCCGACTAGCGGGGGGTTACGAGCAGTACTTC. It yields the protein CASSSRLAGGYEQYF.

The J gene is TRBJ1-4, the V gene TRBV7-9; a possible D gene is TRBD1 (5 bases). Looked up from germline, CDR1 is SEHNR and CDR2 is FQNEAQ (reference sequence). The CDR3 totals 16 residues. V was trimmed by 6 bases and J by 3 bases, leaving 17 bases between them. CDR3 loop: CASSSGTRGANEKLFF. The CDR3 nucleotides are TGTGCCAGCAGTTCAGGGACCCGCGGGGCTAATGAAAAACTGTTTTTT.